These 32 T cell receptor beta chains originate from one sample sequenced in a study of cytomegalovirus exposure and HLA in healthy donors. In the PCR, 60 Vbeta and 13 Jbeta primers were used. TCRdb keeps only in-frame clones here, not all; method: immunoSEQ multiplex PCR. The sample contains some 50,000 clones, approximately 70% of which appear only once. The sequenced sample consisted of PBMCs. All receptors come from a woman aged 50 to 60 in good health and CMV-seropositive.

The chain joins TRBV28 to TRBJ2-3, with TRBD1 matching 10 bases. The CDR3 spans 16 residues. Unmatched junction bases numbered 12, after V lost 7 bases and J lost 5 bases. In germline, CDR1 is MDHEN, CDR2 SYDVKM. This CDR3 reads CASTETGGGMGDTQYF. In DNA form, the CDR3 reads TGTGCCAGCACCGAGACAGGGGGCGGGATGGGAGATACGCAGTATTTT.

CDR3 amino acids: CASSPGQGTVPNTIYF. The CDR3 coding sequence is TGTGCCAGCAGCCCTGGACAGGGGACCGTTCCAAACACCATATATTTT. The chain uses TRBV27 and TRBJ1-3; 9 bases are a match to TRBD1. With V trimmed by 6 bases and J by 6 bases, 12 bases remained unmatched. This CDR3 has 16 amino acids. Germline lookup yields CDR1 MNHEY and CDR2 SMNVEV (reference sequence).

The chain recombines TRBV2 with TRBJ2-2, with D possibly matching TRBD1 (5 bases). This CDR3 spans 14 amino acids. Trimming took 1 base from V and 7 from J, leaving 10 bases between them. Germline values: CDR1 SNHLY, CDR2 FYNNEI. CDR3 sequence: CASSEDRSRGELFF. The CDR3 nucleotides are TGTGCCAGCAGTGAAGACAGGTCACGCGGGGAGCTGTTTTTT.

The V call is TRBV10-2, the J call TRBJ2-1, with TRBD2 identical over 13 bases. The CDR3 runs to 16 residues. The junction had 10 bases not matched to a gene; V was cut back by 8 bases and J by 6 bases. Germline CDR1 reads WSHSY; CDR2 reads SAAADI. CDR3 DNA sequence: TGCGCCAGCGGGCCCGGTGGACTAGCGGGAGCCAATGAGCAGTTCTTC. Protein: CASGPGGLAGANEQFF.

This clone is a singleton in its sample. Other DNA sequences in this specimen translate into the identical CDR3. The chain has TRBV4-2 and TRBJ2-5; no firm D call. There are 15 residues in the CDR3. Germline CDR1 reads LGHNA; CDR2 reads YNFKEQ. V dropped 1 base and J dropped 5 bases, with 14 bases sitting between them. In nucleotides, the CDR3 is TGTGCCAGCAGCCAAGGGCGGTCGCTTGGGGAGACCCAGTACTTC. Protein sequence: CASSQGRSLGETQYF.

V is TRBV6-5 and J is TRBJ2-1; a possible D gene is TRBD1 (5 bases). V was cut by 0 bases and J by 1 base, with 7 bases left in between. Germline CDR1 and CDR2: MNHEY and SVGAGI. CDR3 size: 15 residues. This CDR3 is CASSYSAGSYNEQFF. As DNA, the CDR3 is TGTGCCAGCAGTTACTCGGCAGGGTCCTACAATGAGCAGTTCTTC.

The rearrangement uses TRBV19 and TRBJ2-7; 13 bases agree with TRBD2. Germline assignment: CDR1 LNHDA and CDR2 SQIVND (reference sequence). V lost 4 bases, J lost 1 base, and 1 base stayed unmatched. This CDR3 has 15 residues. The CDR3 region has the DNA TGTGCCAGTAGTAGACTAGCGGGAGGTTCCTACGAGCAGTACTTC. This sequence encodes CASSRLAGGSYEQYF. The full variable domain, its missing parts supplied by reference TRBV19 and TRBJ2-7, is DGGITQSPKYLFRKEGQNVTLSCEQNLNHDAMYWYRQDPGQGLRLIYYSQIVNDFQKGDIAEGYSVSREKKESFPLTVTSAQKNPTAFYLCASSRLAGGSYEQYFGPGTRLTVT.

The chain links TRBV19 to TRBJ2-3, with 14 bases fitting TRBD2. Per germline, CDR1 LNHDA and CDR2 SQIVND (reference sequence). The CDR3 covers 14 residues. V lost 9 bases, J lost 3 bases, and 2 bases stayed unmatched. CDR3 coding DNA: TGTGCCAGCAGACTAGCGGGAGGGACAGATACGCAGTATTTT. Its protein product is CASRLAGGTDTQYF.

This rearrangement joins TRBV18 to TRBJ2-7; 9 bases line up with TRBD1. This CDR3 spans 14 amino acids. Per germline, CDR1 KGHSH and CDR2 LQKENI. J gave up 3 bases and V 3 bases, and 3 bases lay outside the gene matches. The CDR3 nucleotides read TGTGCCAGCTCACCGACAGGGGGTGGCTACGAGCAGTACTTC. Its protein is CASSPTGGGYEQYF.

The J gene is TRBJ1-5, the V gene TRBV19; possible D gene TRBD1, 5 bases. V lost 5 bases and J lost 11, with 16 bases in between. From germline, CDR1 is LNHDA and CDR2 SQIVND (reference sequence). The CDR3 runs to 13 residues. The CDR3 loop is CASSLQDGEAQHF. CDR3 sequence (DNA): TGTGCCAGTAGTTTACAGGATGGTGAGGCCCAGCATTTT.

This clone was seen more than once but under ten times. This chain connects TRBV6-1 to TRBJ2-3; D gene unclear. The germline V gene has CDR1 MNHNS and CDR2 SASEGT. This CDR3 has 15 amino acids. V was cut by 7 bases and J by 1 base, with 15 bases left in between. The CDR3 coding sequence is TGTGCCAGCAAGCAGCAGGCGAAACGCACAGATACGCAGTATTTT. Amino acid sequence: CASKQQAKRTDTQYF.

The chain employs TRBV15 and TRBJ2-7, with 9 bases lining up with TRBD1. The CDR3 consists of 14 residues. V dropped 3 bases and J dropped 7; count of bases not matched to a gene: 7. Germline V gene sequence: CDR1 LNHNV, CDR2 YYDKDF (reference sequence). Written as DNA, the CDR3 is TGTGCCACCAGCAGGACCAGGACAGGGGTTGAGCAGTACTTC. It yields the protein CATSRTRTGVEQYF.

This clone was counted once. This chain links TRBV29-1 with TRBJ2-1; D gene unclear. CDR3 length: 14 residues. Germline V CDR1 and CDR2: SQVTM, ANQGSEA. Trimming shortened V by 0 bases and J by 3 bases, and 9 bases separated the two germline ends. The CDR3 loop is CSVEDYRFYNEQFF. The CDR3 DNA follows: TGCAGCGTTGAAGACTACCGCTTCTACAATGAGCAGTTCTTC.

The chain joins TRBV19 to TRBJ1-5; D possibly corresponds to TRBD1 (6 bases). The CDR3 contains 13 residues. V lost 9 bases to trimming and J lost 3 bases, with 12 bases between them. Germline CDR1 reads LNHDA; CDR2 reads SQIVND (reference sequence). CDR3 bases: TGTGCCAGCCAAGACAGGCTCAATCAGCCCCAGCATTTT. Translated: CASQDRLNQPQHF.

The J gene is TRBJ2-1, the V gene TRBV27; 7 nucleotides align to TRBD2. V dropped 3 bases and J dropped 3; count of bases not matched to a gene: 8. The CDR3 is 16 amino acids. Germline values: CDR1 MNHEY, CDR2 SMNVEV (reference sequence). The CDR3: CASSLAGVVLYNEQFF. CDR3 bases: TGTGCCAGCAGTTTGGCGGGAGTGGTCCTCTACAATGAGCAGTTCTTC.

The chain has TRBV21-1 and TRBJ2-1; TRBD2 is taken as the D call from the table, unchecked against the DNA. TRBV21-1 is classified as a pseudogene. The CDR3 contains 16 residues. The CDR3 nucleotides read TGTGCCAGCAGCAGCCTTCGTCGCGGGAGGGCGCGTGAGCAGTTCTTC. Translated: CASSSLRRGRAREQFF.

V usage is TRBV12-2 and J usage is TRBJ2-1; the table's D call TRBD2 went unverified against the DNA. TRBV12-2 constitutes a pseudogene. This CDR3 spans 14 amino acids. The CDR3 DNA follows: TGTGCAAGTCGCTTAGTTCTAGCGGGATTTGAGCAGTTCTTC. Amino acid sequence: CASRLVLAGFEQFF.

J is TRBJ2-1 and V is TRBV6-6; D gene unclear. Trimming cost V 7 bases and J 7 bases, with 8 bases left between them. The germline V gene has CDR1 MNHNY and CDR2 SVGAGI (reference sequence). This CDR3 contains 11 residues. The CDR3 DNA sequence: TGTGCCAGCACCCCCGGGAATGAGCAGTTCTTC. Encoded protein: CASTPGNEQFF.

The V and J genes are TRBV2 and TRBJ2-5; D unresolved. From germline, CDR1 is SNHLY and CDR2 FYNNEI. The CDR3 runs 13 residues. V lost 7 bases to trimming and J lost 2 bases, with 11 bases between them. For the CDR3, the DNA is TGTGCCAGCACAGGTCGAGCACAAGAGACCCAGTACTTC. This codes for CASTGRAQETQYF.

The gene calls are TRBV27 and TRBJ2-1; the D is unclear. Per germline, CDR1 MNHEY and CDR2 SMNVEV (reference sequence). Trimming removed 5 bases from V and 4 bases from J, with 9 bases in between. The CDR3 consists of 13 residues. The CDR3 bases are TGTGCCAGCAGTCCCCCCCCGTACAATGAGCAGTTCTTC. Encoded protein: CASSPPPYNEQFF.

V is TRBV2 and J is TRBJ1-1; perhaps TRBD1 as D (6 bases). V lost 5 bases and J lost 2, with 12 bases in between. Per germline, CDR1 SNHLY and CDR2 FYNNEI. The CDR3 runs 14 residues. The DNA for the CDR3 is TGTGCCAGCAGTCCCGGGACATATAACACTGAAGCTTTCTTT. Translating it yields CASSPGTYNTEAFF.

The J gene is TRBJ2-3, the V gene TRBV4-3; 11 bases fit TRBD2. V was pared by 4 bases and J by 0 bases, with 3 bases of the junction left unmatched. Germline assignment: CDR1 LGHNA and CDR2 YSLEER. The CDR3 totals 16 residues. In nucleotides, the CDR3 is TGCGCCAGCAGCCCGGGGACTAGCGGAAGCACAGATACGCAGTATTTT. It specifies CASSPGTSGSTDTQYF.

V and J are TRBV7-8 and TRBJ2-5; D is perhaps TRBD2 (5 bases). CDR1 is SGHVS and CDR2 is FQNEAQ in the germline V gene. The ends were cut back, 3 bases at V and 4 bases at J, with 6 bases in the middle. The CDR3 has 12 amino acids. CDR3 DNA: TGTGCCAGCAGCTTTAGCGCAGAGACCCAGTACTTC. The encoded protein is CASSFSAETQYF.

The chain couples TRBV5-1 to TRBJ2-3; 9 bases line up with TRBD1. The J segment lost 0 bases and the V segment lost 4 bases, leaving 6 bases of the junction unmatched. The V gene's germline CDR1 is SGHRS and CDR2 YFSETQ. This CDR3 is built from 16 residues. CDR3: CASSRQQGASTDTQYF. The CDR3 DNA sequence: TGCGCCAGCAGCCGCCAACAGGGGGCTAGCACAGATACGCAGTATTTT.

The genes are TRBV4-2 and TRBJ2-7; 7 bases fit TRBD2. The V gene's germline CDR1 is LGHNA and CDR2 YNFKEQ. After removal of 4 bases from V and 0 bases from J, the junction contained 12 bases not matched to a gene. The CDR3 runs to 17 residues. The CDR3 protein is CASSPRWGGASSYEQYF. The CDR3 DNA is TGTGCCAGCAGCCCCAGGTGGGGAGGGGCTAGCTCCTACGAGCAGTACTTC.

The chain couples TRBV6-6 to TRBJ2-7; TRBD2 might be the D (7 bases). Germline V lookup: CDR1 MNHNY, CDR2 SVGAGI (reference sequence). This CDR3 spans 15 amino acids. V was trimmed by 5 bases and J by 5 bases, leaving 19 bases between them. DNA of the CDR3: TGTGCCAGCAGTAACACCCGGGGGGCCATCGACGAGCAGTACTTC. Translation gives CASSNTRGAIDEQYF.

The gene calls are TRBV13 and TRBJ1-1, with TRBD1 as a possible D gene (5 bases). CDR1 and CDR2 from the germline V gene are PRHDT and FYEKMQ (reference sequence). Trimming shortened V by 5 bases and J by 11 bases, and 15 bases separated the two germline ends. The CDR3 is made up of 12 amino acids. CDR3 in amino acids: CASSLTGLGAFF. Written as DNA, the CDR3 is TGTGCCAGCAGCCTCACAGGCCTTGGGGCTTTCTTT. Combining the CDR3 with reference TRBV13 and TRBJ1-1 gives the whole variable domain AAGVIQSPRHLIKEKRETATLKCYPIPRHDTVYWYQQGPGQDPQFLISFYEKMQSDKGSIPDRFSAQQFSDYHSELNMSSLELGDSALYFCASSLTGLGAFFGQGTRLTVV.

The chain has TRBV5-1 and TRBJ2-3, with 11 bases matching TRBD2. V trimming: 0 bases; J trimming: 6 bases; junction bases outside the gene matches: 9. CDR1 SGHRS and CDR2 YFSETQ come from the germline V gene. The CDR3 is 17 residues long. DNA of the CDR3: TGCGCCAGCAGCTTGGGATCTAGCGGGGGGCCCACGGATACGCAGTATTTT. It encodes CASSLGSSGGPTDTQYF.

V is TRBV5-1 and J is TRBJ1-3; 8 nucleotides align to TRBD1. CDR1 SGHRS and CDR2 YFSETQ come from the germline V gene. CDR3 length equals 17 residues. V shed 4 bases, J shed 0 bases, and the junction held 9 bases outside the gene matches. The CDR3 coding sequence is TGCGCCAGCAGCACCGGGACAGGCCCCTTCTCTGGAAACACCATATATTTT. Its translation is CASSTGTGPFSGNTIYF.

The V gene is TRBV10-2, the J gene TRBJ2-7; TRBD1 aligns across 11 bases. The CDR3 runs 14 residues. The trim removed 6 bases at V and 7 bases at J, leaving 8 bases unmatched. Germline lookup yields CDR1 WSHSY and CDR2 SAAADI. The CDR3 region is CASRTGQGAREQYF. The CDR3, as DNA: TGCGCCAGCAGGACCGGACAGGGGGCGAGAGAGCAGTACTTC.

The chain joins TRBV10-3 to TRBJ2-3, with D possibly TRBD2 on 6 matching bases. V was clipped by 3 bases and J by 5 bases, with 12 bases between them. Germline loops: CDR1 ENHRY, CDR2 SYGVKD. This CDR3 has 14 amino acids. The CDR3 reads CAISDHGGGDTQYF. In nucleotides, the CDR3 is TGTGCCATCAGTGACCACGGGGGAGGAGATACGCAGTATTTT.

J is TRBJ2-7 and V is TRBV19; the match to TRBD1 covers 11 bases. This CDR3 region has 16 residues. Germline assignment: CDR1 LNHDA and CDR2 SQIVND (reference sequence). Trimming took 3 bases from V and 1 from J; bases not matched to a gene: 5. CDR3 residues: CASSIGGQGASYEQYF. As DNA, the CDR3 is TGTGCCAGTAGTATTGGCGGACAGGGGGCATCCTACGAGCAGTACTTC.